Sequencing of this T cell receptor beta chain was carried out in a study of T cell responses to AZD1222 COVID-19 vaccine. This CDR3 is 14 amino acids long. Germline values: CDR1 SGHRS, CDR2 YFSETQ. Between the trimmed V and J ends, which lost 3 bases and 6 bases, there was a span of 12 bases. This clone was observed a few times. Profiling relied on immunoSEQ multiplex PCR, and the TCRdb table lists in-frame clones only, not all of them. The data hold tens of thousands of clones, with 84% observed a single time. This chain connects TRBV5-1 to TRBJ1-4; no firm D call. The starting material was peripheral blood, obtained on day 0 of AZD1222 vaccination. The receptor comes from an adult in good health. CDR3 nucleotides: TGCGCCAGCAGCTCTGGAGACGAGGATGAAAAACTGTTTTTT. Its protein product is CASSSGDEDEKLFF.